The 24 T cell receptor beta chains reported below all come from one sample, sequenced in a study of OX40 agonist ivuxolimab in advanced cancers. Clones were sequenced by immunoSEQ multiplex PCR, and TCRdb holds only the in-frame ones, with some missing. Among approximately 100,000 clones listed, over 75% were seen once. The specimen was CD4+ or CD8+ T cells sorted from blood, collected in a trial of the OX40 agonist ivuxolimab. These receptors were collected from an adult with an advanced solid tumor such as melanoma, head and neck, liver or kidney cancer.

CDR3 amino acids: CASSFHYEQYF. In nucleotides, the CDR3 is TGTGCCAGCAGTTTCCACTACGAGCAGTACTTC. The chain links TRBV28 to TRBJ2-7, with D unresolved. The germline V gene encodes CDR1 MDHEN and CDR2 SYDVKM. This CDR3 contains 11 residues. V shed 3 bases and J shed 3 bases, with 3 bases lying between them.

The V gene is TRBV5-8, the J gene TRBJ2-5; D could derive from TRBD1 or TRBD2 (7 bases each). V lost 7 bases and J lost 7, with 20 bases in between. This CDR3 comprises 14 residues. Germline CDR1 reads SGHTS; CDR2 reads YDEGEE. In DNA form, the CDR3 reads TGTGCCAGCCCTGACTCGACAGGGAGGGGGACCCAGTACTTC. Translating gives CASPDSTGRGTQYF.

This clone was picked up a small number of times. The rearrangement uses TRBV19 and TRBJ1-2, with D possibly being TRBD1 (5 bases). In germline, CDR1 is LNHDA, CDR2 SQIVND (reference sequence). This CDR3 comprises 13 residues. Trimming removed 5 bases at V and 2 bases at J, with 9 bases between. The CDR3: CASSQQGNYGYTF. CDR3 nucleotides: TGTGCCAGTAGTCAGCAGGGAAACTATGGCTACACCTTC.

The J gene is TRBJ1-5, the V gene TRBV27; D unresolved. The CDR3 spans 14 residues. V was pared by 3 bases and J by 1 base, with 7 bases between. In germline, CDR1 is MNHEY, CDR2 SMNVEV (reference sequence). This CDR3 reads CASSFTSSNQPQHF. The CDR3 DNA sequence: TGTGCCAGCAGTTTTACGAGCAGCAATCAGCCCCAGCATTTT.

The rearrangement joins TRBV6-1 to TRBJ1-3, with TRBD1 identical over 11 bases. The trim removed 4 bases at V and 1 base at J, leaving 12 bases unmatched. The germline gives CDR1 MNHNS, CDR2 SASEGT. The CDR3 is made up of 19 amino acids. The CDR3 loop reads CASSAQDRGPAKSGNTIYF. As DNA, the CDR3 is TGTGCCAGCAGTGCACAGGACAGGGGGCCGGCGAAGTCTGGAAACACCATATATTTT.

The chain combines TRBV6-5 with TRBJ2-7, with D tentatively TRBD1 or TRBD2 (5 bases each). This CDR3 contains 14 residues. CDR1 is MNHEY and CDR2 is SVGAGI in the germline V gene. Trimming shortened V by 5 bases and J by 2 bases, and 13 bases separated the two germline ends. CDR3 region: CASSPFGGTYEQYF. The CDR3 DNA sequence: TGTGCCAGCAGTCCGTTTGGGGGAACCTACGAGCAGTACTTC.

The chain is built from TRBV6-6 and TRBJ2-7; 9 bases map to TRBD1. Per germline, CDR1 MNHNY and CDR2 SVGAGI (reference sequence). The V gene end was trimmed by 6 bases and the J gene end by 4 bases; junction bases not matched to a gene: 10. This CDR3 is 15 amino acids long. CDR3 loop: CASRSGQGLKYEQYF. DNA for the CDR3: TGTGCCAGCAGATCAGGACAGGGGTTAAAATACGAGCAGTACTTC.

This clone was counted a single time. The chain has TRBV11-2 and TRBJ2-7; D gene unclear. The CDR3 runs 13 residues. V lost 4 bases and J lost 6, with 13 bases in between. The germline gives CDR1 SGHAT, CDR2 FQNNGV. The CDR3 sequence: CASSSRTQGEQYF. The CDR3 nucleotides read TGTGCCAGCAGCTCCAGGACCCAAGGCGAGCAGTACTTC.

This chain connects TRBV5-8 to TRBJ1-5, with 8 bases fitting TRBD1. J lost 10 bases, V lost 4 bases, and 4 bases had no gene match. CDR3 length: 12 amino acids. Germline CDR1 and CDR2: SGHTS and YDEGEE. The CDR3 DNA sequence: TGTGCCAGCAGCCCAGGGACAGGCCCCCAGCATTTT. Translation: CASSPGTGPQHF.

This clone was detected once. The chain joins TRBV6-5 to TRBJ1-4; D gene unclear. The CDR3 has 16 amino acids. Germline V lookup: CDR1 MNHEY, CDR2 SVGAGI. Deletions cut 0 bases from V and 3 bases from J, with 11 bases between. CDR3 in DNA: TGTGCCAGCAGTTACTCGGTCAGACTACCTAATGAAAAACTGTTTTTT. Protein sequence: CASSYSVRLPNEKLFF.

V and J are TRBV30 and TRBJ1-3; 10 nucleotides align to TRBD1. Looked up from germline, CDR1 is GTSNPN and CDR2 is SVGIG (reference sequence). V gave up 2 bases and J gave up 9 bases; unmatched junction bases: 1. This CDR3 is 12 amino acids long. The CDR3 DNA reads as TGTGCCTGGAGTAGGACAGGGGGCACCATATATTTT. It codes for CAWSRTGGTIYF.

The CDR3: CASSFIPSSGGTQYF. In nucleotides, the CDR3 is TGTGCCAGCAGCTTCATTCCTAGCTCTGGCGGTACGCAGTATTTT. The chain carries TRBV5-6 and TRBJ2-3, with D perhaps TRBD2 (5 bases). CDR1 SGHDT and CDR2 YYEEEE come from the germline V gene. V was pared by 2 bases and J by 8 bases, with 18 bases between. The CDR3 spans 15 residues.

The chain combines TRBV7-9 with TRBJ1-2; tentative D call: TRBD1 (6 bases). V lost 1 base, J lost 4 bases, and 7 bases lay in between. CDR3 length: 13 amino acids. Germline V CDR1 and CDR2: SEHNR, FQNEAQ (reference sequence). The CDR3 DNA reads as TGTGCCAGCAGCTTAGGGACAGCCTATGGCTACACCTTC. Its protein product is CASSLGTAYGYTF. The whole variable domain, filled in from reference TRBV7-9 and TRBJ1-2, reads DTGVSQNPRHKITKRGQNVTFRCDPISEHNRLYWYRQTLGQGPEFLTYFQNEAQLEKSRLLSDRFSAERPKGSFSTLEIQRTEQGDSAMYLCASSLGTAYGYTFGSGTRLTVV.

The genes are TRBV10-3 and TRBJ1-1; D call uncertain. The CDR3 consists of 12 residues. V dropped 2 bases and J dropped 4 bases, with 5 bases sitting between them. From germline, CDR1 is ENHRY and CDR2 SYGVKD. The CDR3, as DNA: TGTGCCATCAGTGAGGAGGGCACTGAAGCTTTCTTT. Translating gives CAISEEGTEAFF.

This chain connects TRBV28 to TRBJ1-5; 8 nucleotides match TRBD1. Germline CDR1 MDHEN, CDR2 SYDVKM. V trimming: 3 bases; J trimming: 9 bases; junction bases outside the gene matches: 1. This CDR3 is built from 12 residues. CDR3 DNA sequence: TGTGCCAGCAGTTTCCAGGGGGCGCCCCAGCATTTT. Protein sequence: CASSFQGAPQHF.

The rearrangement uses TRBV5-6 and TRBJ2-3; no clear D. Germline lookup yields CDR1 SGHDT and CDR2 YYEEEE. This CDR3 comprises 17 residues. Trimming took off 0 bases at V and 6 bases at J, with 20 bases between the two ends. Written as DNA, the CDR3 is TGTGCCAGCAGCTTGGGTTTCTCTCCCCCCCCGGCGGATACGCAGTATTTT. It specifies CASSLGFSPPPADTQYF.

CDR3 bases: TGTGCCAGCAGACCGGGACATAACTCTAACTATGGCTACACCTTC. Protein: CASRPGHNSNYGYTF. The chain employs TRBV9 and TRBJ1-2, with D perhaps matching TRBD1 (6 bases). The CDR3 has 15 amino acids. Looked up from germline, CDR1 is SGDLS and CDR2 is YYNGEE. Trimming shortened V by 5 bases and J by 0 bases, and 14 bases separated the two germline ends.

This chain connects TRBV30 to TRBJ2-7; D remains ambiguous. The V gene lost 0 bases and the J gene lost 0 bases, with 6 bases spanning the gap. The germline CDR1 and CDR2 sequences are GTSNPN and SVGIG (reference sequence). The CDR3 is 13 residues long. The CDR3: CAWSVKDSYEQYF. The CDR3, as DNA: TGTGCCTGGAGTGTAAAAGACTCCTACGAGCAGTACTTC.

The V call is TRBV27, the J call TRBJ1-2; D call uncertain. The ends were cut back, 4 bases at V and 4 bases at J, with 13 bases in the middle. This CDR3 region has 14 residues. Germline-derived CDR1 and CDR2 are MNHEY and SMNVEV (reference sequence). CDR3 sequence: CASSWGLAGYGYTF. The DNA of the CDR3 is TGTGCCAGCAGTTGGGGTCTAGCGGGCTATGGCTACACCTTC.

The chain has TRBV28 and TRBJ1-5; TRBD1 aligns across 7 bases. The CDR3 is 15 amino acids. Trimming at V came to 8 bases and at J to 1 base, leaving 8 bases not matched to a gene. Germline-derived CDR1 and CDR2 are MDHEN and SYDVKM. The CDR3 DNA sequence: TGTGCCAGCGGACAGGACGGCCTCAGCAATCAGCCCCAGCATTTT. It specifies CASGQDGLSNQPQHF.

V is TRBV10-3 and J is TRBJ1-3, with a tentative D call TRBD1 (6 bases). Trimming removed 4 bases from V and 0 bases from J, with 16 bases in between. CDR1 ENHRY and CDR2 SYGVKD come from the germline V gene. The CDR3 covers 17 residues. In DNA form, the CDR3 reads TGTGCCATCAGTGGGGGCTCGGGGGGCCACTCTGGAAACACCATATATTTT. It codes for CAISGGSGGHSGNTIYF.

This clone appeared a single time. This chain connects TRBV7-9 to TRBJ2-2; D uncertain. The length of the CDR3 is 13 residues. The germline CDR1 and CDR2 sequences are SEHNR and FQNEAQ (reference sequence). V lost 3 bases to trimming and J lost 5 bases, with 7 bases between them. The CDR3 coding sequence is TGTGCCAGCAGCTTTTTTCGTACCGGGGAGCTGTTTTTT. Its protein is CASSFFRTGELFF.

The chain couples TRBV19 to TRBJ1-2; D is undetermined. Germline assignment: CDR1 LNHDA and CDR2 SQIVND (reference sequence). The CDR3 totals 13 residues. The ends were cut back, 3 bases at V and 3 bases at J, with 8 bases in the middle. This CDR3 reads CASSILAYYGYTF. As DNA, the CDR3 is TGTGCCAGTAGTATCCTAGCCTACTATGGCTACACCTTC. The whole variable domain, remainder taken from reference TRBV19 and TRBJ1-2, is DGGITQSPKYLFRKEGQNVTLSCEQNLNHDAMYWYRQDPGQGLRLIYYSQIVNDFQKGDIAEGYSVSREKKESFPLTVTSAQKNPTAFYLCASSILAYYGYTFGSGTRLTVV.

The rearrangement uses TRBV6-6 and TRBJ2-3; perhaps D is TRBD1 or TRBD2 (5 bases each). Germline CDR1 MNHNY, CDR2 SVGAGI (reference sequence). The CDR3 totals 15 residues. With 6 bases removed from V and 0 bases from J, the gap between germline ends came to 13 bases. CDR3 loop: CASRLREKSTDTQYF. CDR3 coding DNA: TGTGCCAGCAGGCTCAGGGAGAAAAGCACAGATACGCAGTATTTT.